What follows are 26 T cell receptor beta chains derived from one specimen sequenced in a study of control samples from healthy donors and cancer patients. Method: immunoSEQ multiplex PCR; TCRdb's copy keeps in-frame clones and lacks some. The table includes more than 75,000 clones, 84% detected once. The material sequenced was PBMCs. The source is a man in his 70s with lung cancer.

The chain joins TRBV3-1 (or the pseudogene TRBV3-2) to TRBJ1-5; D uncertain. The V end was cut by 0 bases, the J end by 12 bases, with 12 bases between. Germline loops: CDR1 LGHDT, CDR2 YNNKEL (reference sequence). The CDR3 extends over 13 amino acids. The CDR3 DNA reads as TGTGCCAGCAGCCAAGATATTGGAGGCAGCCAGCATTTT. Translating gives CASSQDIGGSQHF.

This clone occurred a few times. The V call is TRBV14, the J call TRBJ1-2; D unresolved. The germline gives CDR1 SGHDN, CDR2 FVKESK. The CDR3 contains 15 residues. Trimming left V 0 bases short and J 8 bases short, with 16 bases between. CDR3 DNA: TGTGCCAGCAGCCAAGATCGGGCCCCCGTAGGAGGCTACACCTTC. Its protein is CASSQDRAPVGGYTF.

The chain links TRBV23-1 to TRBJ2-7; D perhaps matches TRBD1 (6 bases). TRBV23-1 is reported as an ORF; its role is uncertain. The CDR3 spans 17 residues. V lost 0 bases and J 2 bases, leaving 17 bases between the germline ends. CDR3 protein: CASSQSEFGQSPYEQYF. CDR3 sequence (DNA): TGCGCCAGCAGTCAATCGGAGTTCGGACAGTCGCCCTACGAGCAGTACTTC.

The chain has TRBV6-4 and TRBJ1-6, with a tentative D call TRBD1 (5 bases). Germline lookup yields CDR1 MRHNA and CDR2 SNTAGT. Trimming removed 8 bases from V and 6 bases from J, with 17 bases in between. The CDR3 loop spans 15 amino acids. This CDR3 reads CASAQNGGFNSPLHF. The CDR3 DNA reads TGTGCCAGCGCTCAGAACGGGGGTTTTAATTCACCCCTCCACTTT.

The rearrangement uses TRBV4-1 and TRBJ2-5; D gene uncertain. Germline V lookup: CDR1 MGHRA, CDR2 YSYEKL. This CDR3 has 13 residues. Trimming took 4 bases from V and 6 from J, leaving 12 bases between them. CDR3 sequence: CASSPAWMQTQYF. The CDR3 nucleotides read TGCGCCAGCAGCCCCGCTTGGATGCAGACCCAGTACTTC.

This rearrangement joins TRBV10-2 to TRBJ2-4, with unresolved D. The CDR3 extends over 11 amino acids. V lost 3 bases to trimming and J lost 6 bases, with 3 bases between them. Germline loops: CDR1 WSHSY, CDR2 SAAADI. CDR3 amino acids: CASSDVNIQYF. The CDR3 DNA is TGCGCCAGCAGTGATGTAAACATTCAGTACTTC.

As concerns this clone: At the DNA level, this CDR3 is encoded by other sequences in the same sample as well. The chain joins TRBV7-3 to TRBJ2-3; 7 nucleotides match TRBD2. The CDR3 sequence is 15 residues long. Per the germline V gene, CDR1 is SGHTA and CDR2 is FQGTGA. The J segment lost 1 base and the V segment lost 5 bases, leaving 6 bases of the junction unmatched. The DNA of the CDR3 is TGTGCCAGCAGCCCTCTGGCGGGGGGCACAGATACGCAGTATTTT. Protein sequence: CASSPLAGGTDTQYF.

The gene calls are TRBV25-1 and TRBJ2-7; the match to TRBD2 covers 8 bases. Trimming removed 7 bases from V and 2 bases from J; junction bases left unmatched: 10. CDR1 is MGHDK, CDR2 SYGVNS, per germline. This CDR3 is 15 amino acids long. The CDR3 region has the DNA TGTGCCAGCAACCGGACTAGCCGGGAGCCCTACGAGCAGTACTTC. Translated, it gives CASNRTSREPYEQYF.

The CDR3 loop is CATGDSSQETQYF. The DNA of the CDR3 is TGTGCCACCGGGGACAGCTCTCAAGAGACCCAGTACTTC. The V call is TRBV24-1, the J call TRBJ2-5, with TRBD1 matching over 7 bases. The junction had 5 bases not matched to a gene; V was cut back by 9 bases and J by 2 bases. Germline V gives CDR1 KGHDR, CDR2 SFDVKD. CDR3 length equals 13 residues.

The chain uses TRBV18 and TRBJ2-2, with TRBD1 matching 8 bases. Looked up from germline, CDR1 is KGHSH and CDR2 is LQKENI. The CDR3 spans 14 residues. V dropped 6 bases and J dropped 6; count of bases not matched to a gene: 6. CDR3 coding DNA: TGTGCCAGCTCTCCAGGGGGCCATCCCGGGGAGCTGTTTTTT. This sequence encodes CASSPGGHPGELFF.

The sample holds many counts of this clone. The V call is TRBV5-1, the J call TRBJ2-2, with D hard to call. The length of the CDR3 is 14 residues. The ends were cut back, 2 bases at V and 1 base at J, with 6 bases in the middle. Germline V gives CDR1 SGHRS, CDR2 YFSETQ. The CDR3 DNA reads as TGCGCCAGCAGCTTTGACGGGAACACCGGGGAGCTGTTTTTT. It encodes CASSFDGNTGELFF.

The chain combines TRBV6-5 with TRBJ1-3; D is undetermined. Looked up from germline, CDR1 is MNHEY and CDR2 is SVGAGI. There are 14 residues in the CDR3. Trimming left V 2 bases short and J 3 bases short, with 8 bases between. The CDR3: CASSYGQVGNTIYF. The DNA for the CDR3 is TGTGCCAGCAGTTACGGTCAGGTTGGAAACACCATATATTTT.

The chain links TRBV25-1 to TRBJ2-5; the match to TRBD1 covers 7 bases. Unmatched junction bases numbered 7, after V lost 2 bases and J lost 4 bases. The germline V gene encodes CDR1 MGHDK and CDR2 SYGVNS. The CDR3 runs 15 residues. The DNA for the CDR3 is TGTGCCAGCAGTGAAGTCGGACAGGCTAGAGAGACCCAGTACTTC. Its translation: CASSEVGQARETQYF.

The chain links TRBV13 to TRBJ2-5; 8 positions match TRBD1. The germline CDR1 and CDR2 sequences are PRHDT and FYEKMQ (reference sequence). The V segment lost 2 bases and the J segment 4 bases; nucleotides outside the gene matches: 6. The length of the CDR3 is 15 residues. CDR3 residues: CASSLRGQGRETQYF. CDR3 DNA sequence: TGTGCCAGCAGCTTACGAGGACAGGGTCGAGAGACCCAGTACTTC.

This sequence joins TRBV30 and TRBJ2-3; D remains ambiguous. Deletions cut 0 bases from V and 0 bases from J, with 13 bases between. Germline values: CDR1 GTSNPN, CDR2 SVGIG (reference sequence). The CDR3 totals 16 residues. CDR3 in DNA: TGTGCCTGGAGTGTACGCCCACGTGCTAGCACAGATACGCAGTATTTT. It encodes CAWSVRPRASTDTQYF. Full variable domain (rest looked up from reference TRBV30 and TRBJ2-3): SQTIHQWPATLVQPVGSPLSLECTVEGTSNPNLYWYRQAAGRGLQLLFYSVGIGQISSEVPQNLSASRPQDRQFILSSKKLLLSDSGFYLCAWSVRPRASTDTQYFGPGTRLTVL.

For the CDR3, the DNA is TGTGCCACCAGCAGACCCCCCCAGGGGACTCAGCCCCAGCATTTT. It yields the protein CATSRPPQGTQPQHF. This chain connects TRBV15 to TRBJ1-5, with TRBD1 as a possible D gene (6 bases). This CDR3 has 15 amino acids. V lost 2 bases and J lost 6, with 14 bases in between. Germline V gene lookup returns CDR1 LNHNV and CDR2 YYDKDF (reference sequence).

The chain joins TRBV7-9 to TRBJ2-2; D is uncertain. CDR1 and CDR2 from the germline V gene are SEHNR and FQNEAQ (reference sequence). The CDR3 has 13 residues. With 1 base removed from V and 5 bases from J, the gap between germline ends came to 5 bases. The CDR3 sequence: CASSLEGTGELFF. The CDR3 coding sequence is TGTGCCAGCAGCTTAGAGGGAACCGGGGAGCTGTTTTTT.

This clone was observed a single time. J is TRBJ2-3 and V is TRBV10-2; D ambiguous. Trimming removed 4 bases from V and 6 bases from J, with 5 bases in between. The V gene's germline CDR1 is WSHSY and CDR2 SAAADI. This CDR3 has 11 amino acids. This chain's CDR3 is CASSVSDTQYF. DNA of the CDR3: TGCGCCAGCAGTGTCTCCGATACGCAGTATTTT.

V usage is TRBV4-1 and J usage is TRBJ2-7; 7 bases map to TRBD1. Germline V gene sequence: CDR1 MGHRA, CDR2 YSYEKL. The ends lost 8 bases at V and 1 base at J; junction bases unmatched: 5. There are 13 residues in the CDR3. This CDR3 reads CASGEGQSYEQYF. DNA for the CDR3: TGCGCCAGCGGAGAGGGACAGTCCTACGAGCAGTACTTC.

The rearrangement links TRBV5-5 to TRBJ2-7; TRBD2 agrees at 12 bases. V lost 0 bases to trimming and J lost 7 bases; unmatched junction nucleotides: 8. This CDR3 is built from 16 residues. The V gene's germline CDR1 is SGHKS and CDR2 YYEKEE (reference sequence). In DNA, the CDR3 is TGTGCCAGCAGCTTGGCCCCTAGCGGGGGGGCAGGGGAGCAGTACTTC. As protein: CASSLAPSGGAGEQYF.

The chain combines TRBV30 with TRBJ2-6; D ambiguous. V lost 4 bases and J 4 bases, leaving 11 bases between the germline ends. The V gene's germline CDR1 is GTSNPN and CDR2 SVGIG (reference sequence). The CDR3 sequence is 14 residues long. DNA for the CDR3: TGTGCCTGGAAAATAGGGTCCGGGGCCAACGTCCTGACTTTC. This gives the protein CAWKIGSGANVLTF.

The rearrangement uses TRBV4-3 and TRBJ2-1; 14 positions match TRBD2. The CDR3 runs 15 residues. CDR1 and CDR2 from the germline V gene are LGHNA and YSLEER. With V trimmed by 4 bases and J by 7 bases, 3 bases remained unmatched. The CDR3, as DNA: TGCGCCAGCAGCCCGGGACTAGCGGGGGAGAATGAGCAGTTCTTC. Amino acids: CASSPGLAGENEQFF.

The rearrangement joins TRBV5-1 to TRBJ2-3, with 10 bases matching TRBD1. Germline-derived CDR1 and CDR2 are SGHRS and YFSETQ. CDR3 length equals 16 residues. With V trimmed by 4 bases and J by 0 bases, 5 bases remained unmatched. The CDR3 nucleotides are TGCGCCAGCAGCCAGGGACAGGGGATTAGCACAGATACGCAGTATTTT. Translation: CASSQGQGISTDTQYF.

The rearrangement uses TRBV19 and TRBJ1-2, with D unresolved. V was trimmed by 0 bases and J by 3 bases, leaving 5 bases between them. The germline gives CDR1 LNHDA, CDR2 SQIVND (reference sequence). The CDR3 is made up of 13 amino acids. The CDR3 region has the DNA TGTGCCAGTAGTATAGATGTTGACTATGGCTACACCTTC. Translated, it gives CASSIDVDYGYTF.

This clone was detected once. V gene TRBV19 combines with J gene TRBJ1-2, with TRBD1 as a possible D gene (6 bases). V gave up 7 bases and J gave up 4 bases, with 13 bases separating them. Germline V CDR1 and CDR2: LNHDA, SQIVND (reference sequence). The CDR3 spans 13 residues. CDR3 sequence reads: CASTRGGLYGYTF. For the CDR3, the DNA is TGTGCCAGTACCCGGGGGGGCCTCTATGGCTACACCTTC.

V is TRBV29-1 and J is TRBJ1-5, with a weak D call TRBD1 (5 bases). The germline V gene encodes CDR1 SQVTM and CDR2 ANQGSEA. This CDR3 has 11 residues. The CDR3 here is CRADSNQPQHF. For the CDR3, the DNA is TGCAGAGCTGACAGTAATCAGCCCCAGCATTTT. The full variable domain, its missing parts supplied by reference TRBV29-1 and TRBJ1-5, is SAVISQKPSRDICQRGTSLTIQCQVDSQVTMMFWYRQQPGQSLTLIATANQGSEATYESGFVIDKFPISRPNLTFSTLTVSNMSPEDSSIYLCRADSNQPQHFGDGTRLSIL.